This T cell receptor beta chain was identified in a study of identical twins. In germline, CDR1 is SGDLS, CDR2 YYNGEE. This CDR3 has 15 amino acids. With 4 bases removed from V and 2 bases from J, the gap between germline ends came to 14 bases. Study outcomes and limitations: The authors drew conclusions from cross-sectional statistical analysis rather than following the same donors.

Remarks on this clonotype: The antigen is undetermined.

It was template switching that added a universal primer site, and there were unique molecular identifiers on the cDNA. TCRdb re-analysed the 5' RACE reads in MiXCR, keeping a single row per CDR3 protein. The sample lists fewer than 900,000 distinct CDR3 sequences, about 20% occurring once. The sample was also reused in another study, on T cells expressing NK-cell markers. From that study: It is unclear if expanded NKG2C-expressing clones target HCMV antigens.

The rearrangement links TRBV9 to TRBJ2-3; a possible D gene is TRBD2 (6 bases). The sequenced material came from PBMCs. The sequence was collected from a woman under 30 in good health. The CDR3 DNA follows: TGTGCCAGCAGCTATTGGGGCGGGGACACAGATACGCAGTATTTT. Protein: CASSYWGGDTDTQYF.